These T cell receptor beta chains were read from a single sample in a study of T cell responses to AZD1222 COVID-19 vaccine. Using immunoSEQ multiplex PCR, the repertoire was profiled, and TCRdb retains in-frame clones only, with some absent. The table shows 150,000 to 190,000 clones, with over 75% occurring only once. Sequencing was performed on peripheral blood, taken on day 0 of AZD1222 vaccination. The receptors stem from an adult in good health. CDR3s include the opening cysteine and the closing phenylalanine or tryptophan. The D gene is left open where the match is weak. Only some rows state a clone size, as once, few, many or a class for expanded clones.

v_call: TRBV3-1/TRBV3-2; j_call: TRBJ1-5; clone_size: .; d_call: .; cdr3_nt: TGTGCCAGCAGCCTAGGGGCTCCTCCTCAGCCCCAGCATTTT; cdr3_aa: CASSLGAPPQPQHF
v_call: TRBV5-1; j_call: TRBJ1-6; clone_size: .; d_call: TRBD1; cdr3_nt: TGCGCCAGCAGTCCGGGACAGGGGGATACAAGCTCCTATAATTCACCCCTCCACTTT; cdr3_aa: CASSPGQGDTSSYNSPLHF
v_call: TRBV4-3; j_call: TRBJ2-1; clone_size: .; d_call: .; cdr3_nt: TGCGCCAGCAGCCAAGTGGCAAAAACCTACAATGAGCAGTTCTTC; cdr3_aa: CASSQVAKTYNEQFF
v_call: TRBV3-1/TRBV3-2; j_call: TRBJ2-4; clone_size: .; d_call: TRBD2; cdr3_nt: TGTGCCAGCAGCCAAGATTGGGGACTAGCGGGAGTCGAAACAAACATTCAGTACTTC; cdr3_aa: CASSQDWGLAGVETNIQYF
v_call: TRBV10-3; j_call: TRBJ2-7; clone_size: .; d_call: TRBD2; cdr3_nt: TGTGCCATCAGTGAGTCATCGACTAGCCGGTTCGACGAGCAGTACTTC; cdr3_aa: CAISESSTSRFDEQYF
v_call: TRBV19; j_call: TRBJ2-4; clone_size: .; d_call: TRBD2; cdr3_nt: TGTGCCAGTAGTTTCGGGGGACTAGCGGATTTCAAAAACATTCAGTACTTC; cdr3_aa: CASSFGGLADFKNIQYF
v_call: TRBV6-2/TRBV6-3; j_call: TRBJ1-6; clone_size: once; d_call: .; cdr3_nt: TGTGCCAGCAGTTGGACTCGGGATGGTGCACCCCTCCACTTT; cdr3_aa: CASSWTRDGAPLHF
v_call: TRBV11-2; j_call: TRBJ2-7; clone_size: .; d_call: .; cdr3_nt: TGTGCCAGCAGCTTAGACCGTACTAGCATAGGGGTCTACGAGCAGTACTTC; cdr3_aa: CASSLDRTSIGVYEQYF
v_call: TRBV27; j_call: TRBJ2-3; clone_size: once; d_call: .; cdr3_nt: TGTGCCAGCAGTTTAATGGGGGGCGGGAGAAGGGGCACAGATACGCAGTATTTT; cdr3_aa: CASSLMGGGRRGTDTQYF
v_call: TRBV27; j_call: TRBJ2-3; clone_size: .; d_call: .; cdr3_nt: TGTGCCAGCAGTTTGGAGGTAACAGATACGCAGTATTTT; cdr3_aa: CASSLEVTDTQYF
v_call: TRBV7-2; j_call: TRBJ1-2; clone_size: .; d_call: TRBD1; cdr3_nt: TGTGCCAGCAGCTTAGTAGGACAGGGTAATGGCTACACCTTC; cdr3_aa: CASSLVGQGNGYTF
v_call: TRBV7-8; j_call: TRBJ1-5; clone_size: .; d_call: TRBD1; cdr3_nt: TGTGCCAGCAGCTTAGTAGGGACAGGGTTCAATCAGCCCCAGCATTTT; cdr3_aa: CASSLVGTGFNQPQHF
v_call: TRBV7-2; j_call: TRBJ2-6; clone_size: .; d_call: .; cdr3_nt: TGTGCCAGCAGCCCACACCTAGGCCAGGGCTCTGGGGCCAACGTCCTGACTTTC; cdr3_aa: CASSPHLGQGSGANVLTF
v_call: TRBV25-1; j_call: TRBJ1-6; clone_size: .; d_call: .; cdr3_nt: TGTGCCAGCAGTGAATTACAGGGCCGGGATAATTCACCCCTCCACTTT; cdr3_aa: CASSELQGRDNSPLHF
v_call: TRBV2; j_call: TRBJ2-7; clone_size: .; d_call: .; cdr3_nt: TGTGCCAGCAATTCAGTAATACAGTACGAGCAGTACTTC; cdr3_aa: CASNSVIQYEQYF
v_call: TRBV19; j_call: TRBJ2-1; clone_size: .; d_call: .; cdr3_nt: TGTGCCAGTAGTATACGTCAGAGTAATGAGCAGTTCTTC; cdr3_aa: CASSIRQSNEQFF
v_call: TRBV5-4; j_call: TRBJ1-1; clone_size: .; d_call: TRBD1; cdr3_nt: TGTGCCAGCAGCTTGTTAGGGACAGGGGTTACTGAAGCTTTCTTT; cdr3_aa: CASSLLGTGVTEAFF
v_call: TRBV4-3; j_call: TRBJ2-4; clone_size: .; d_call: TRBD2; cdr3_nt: TGCGCCCCCATAGCAGGGAGGGACATTCAGTACTTC; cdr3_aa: CAPIAGRDIQYF
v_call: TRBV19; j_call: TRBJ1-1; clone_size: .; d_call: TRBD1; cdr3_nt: TGTGCCAGTAGTAGAGACAGGGACAACACTGAAGCTTTCTTT; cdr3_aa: CASSRDRDNTEAFF
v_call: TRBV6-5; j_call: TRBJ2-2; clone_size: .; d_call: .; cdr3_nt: TGTGCCAGCAGTTACGTGGATACCGGGGAGCTGTTTTTT; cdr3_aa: CASSYVDTGELFF
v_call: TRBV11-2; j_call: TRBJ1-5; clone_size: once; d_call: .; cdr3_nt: TGTGCCAGCAGCACGGACGGCCTAATCAATCAGCCCCAGCATTTT; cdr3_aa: CASSTDGLINQPQHF
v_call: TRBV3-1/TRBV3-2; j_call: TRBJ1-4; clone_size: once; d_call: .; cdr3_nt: TGTGCCAGCAGCAGGGGTGGAACTAATGAAAAACTGTTTTTT; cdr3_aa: CASSRGGTNEKLFF
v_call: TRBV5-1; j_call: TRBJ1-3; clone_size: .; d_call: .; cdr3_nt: TGCGCCAGCAGCTTGGCCAGGGGAGGAAACACCATATATTTT; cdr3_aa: CASSLARGGNTIYF
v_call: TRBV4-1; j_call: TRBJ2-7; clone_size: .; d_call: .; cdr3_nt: TGCGCCAGCAGCCAATCCTCCTCGGGAGTCAGGACCTACGAGCAGTACTTC; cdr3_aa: CASSQSSSGVRTYEQYF
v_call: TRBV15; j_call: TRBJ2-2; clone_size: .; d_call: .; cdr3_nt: TGTGCCACCAGCAGAGTCCCCAAGAACACCGGGGAGCTGTTTTTT; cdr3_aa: CATSRVPKNTGELFF
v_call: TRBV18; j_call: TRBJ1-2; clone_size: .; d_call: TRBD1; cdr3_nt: TGTGCCAGCTCACCCCAACAGGGGGTTAACTATGGCTACACCTTC; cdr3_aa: CASSPQQGVNYGYTF
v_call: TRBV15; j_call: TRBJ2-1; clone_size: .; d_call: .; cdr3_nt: TGTGCCACCAGCAGAGGGAGTTCCGGGGAGTACAATGAGCAGTTCTTC; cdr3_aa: CATSRGSSGEYNEQFF
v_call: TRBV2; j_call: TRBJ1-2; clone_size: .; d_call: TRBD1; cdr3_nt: TGTGCCAGCAGTTCTACAGGGGACTATGGCTACACCTTC; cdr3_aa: CASSSTGDYGYTF
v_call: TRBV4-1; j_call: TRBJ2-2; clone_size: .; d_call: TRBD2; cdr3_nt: TGCGCCAGCAGCCCCGGGACTAGCGGGAGGGCCAACACCGGGGAGCTGTTTTTT; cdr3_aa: CASSPGTSGRANTGELFF
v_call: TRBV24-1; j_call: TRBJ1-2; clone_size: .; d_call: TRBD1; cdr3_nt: TGTGCCACCAGTGATTATCGACGACAGGGTGGCTACACCTTC; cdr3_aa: CATSDYRRQGGYTF
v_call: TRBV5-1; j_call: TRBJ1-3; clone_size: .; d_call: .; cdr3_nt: TGCGCCAGCAGCAGCAACGGGGACTCTGGAAACACCATATATTTT; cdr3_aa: CASSSNGDSGNTIYF
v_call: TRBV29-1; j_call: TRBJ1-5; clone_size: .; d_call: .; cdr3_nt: TGCAGCGTTGGGGAAAGGGAGAAAATCCCGAGCAATCAGCCCCAGCATTTT; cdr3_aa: CSVGEREKIPSNQPQHF
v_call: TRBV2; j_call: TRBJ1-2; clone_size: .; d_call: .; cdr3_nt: TGTGCCAGCAGTGGAACCCACAGGGAATCTTATGGCTACACCTTC; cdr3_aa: CASSGTHRESYGYTF
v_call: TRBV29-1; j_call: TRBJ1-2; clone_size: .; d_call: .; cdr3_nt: TGCAGCGTTGAGGTCACCGAAAACTATGGCTACACCTTC; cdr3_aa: CSVEVTENYGYTF
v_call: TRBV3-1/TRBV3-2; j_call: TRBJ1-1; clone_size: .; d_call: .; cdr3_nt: TGTGCCAGCAGCCAAGATGGTTTCTCGAACACTGAAGCTTTCTTT; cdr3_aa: CASSQDGFSNTEAFF
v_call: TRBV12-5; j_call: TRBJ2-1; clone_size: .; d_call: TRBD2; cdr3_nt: TGTGCTAGTGGTTTGGACTCTAGCGGGAACTACAATGAGCAGTTCTTC; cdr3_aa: CASGLDSSGNYNEQFF
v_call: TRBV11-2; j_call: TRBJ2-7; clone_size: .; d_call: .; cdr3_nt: TGTGCCAGCAGCCCGCCCTACGAGCAGTACTTC; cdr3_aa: CASSPPYEQYF
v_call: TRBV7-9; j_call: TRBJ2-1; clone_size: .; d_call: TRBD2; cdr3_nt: TGTGCCAGCAGCCTAGGGGGACTAGCGTACTACAATGAGCAGTTCTTC; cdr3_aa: CASSLGGLAYYNEQFF
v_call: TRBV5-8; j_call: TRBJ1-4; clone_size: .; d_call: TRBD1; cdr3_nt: TGTGCCAGCAGCTCCGGACAGGGGGTGGAAAAACTGTTTTTT; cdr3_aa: CASSSGQGVEKLFF
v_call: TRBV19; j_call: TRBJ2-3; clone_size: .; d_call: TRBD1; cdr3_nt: TGTGCCAGTAGGACAGGGGACCCCACAGATACGCAGTATTTT; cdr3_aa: CASRTGDPTDTQYF
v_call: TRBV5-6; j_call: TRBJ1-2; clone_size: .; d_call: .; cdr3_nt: TGTGCCAGCAGCCCCGATCAGCGGGTCTATGGCTACACCTTC; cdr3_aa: CASSPDQRVYGYTF
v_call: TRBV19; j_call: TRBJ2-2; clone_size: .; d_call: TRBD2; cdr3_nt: TGTGCCAGTAGTATGGGACTAGCGGGTCTATACACCGGGGAGCTGTTTTTT; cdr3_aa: CASSMGLAGLYTGELFF
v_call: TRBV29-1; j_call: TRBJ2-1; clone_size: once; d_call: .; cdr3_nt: TGCAGCGTTAGGGGGGGGAGCTCCTACAATGAGCAGTTCTTC; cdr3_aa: CSVRGGSSYNEQFF
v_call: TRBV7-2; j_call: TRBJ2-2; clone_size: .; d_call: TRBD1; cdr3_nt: TGTGCCAGCATCCCGACCGGGACAGCGAACACCGGGGAGCTGTTTTTT; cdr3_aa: CASIPTGTANTGELFF
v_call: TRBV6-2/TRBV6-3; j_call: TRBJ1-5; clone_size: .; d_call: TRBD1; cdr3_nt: TGTGCCAGCAGTTACCGGAGACAGGGGGGTCAGCCCCAGCATTTT; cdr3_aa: CASSYRRQGGQPQHF
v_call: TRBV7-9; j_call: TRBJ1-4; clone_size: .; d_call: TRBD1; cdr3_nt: TGTGCCAGCAGCTTAGAAGGGACAGTTAATGAAAAACTGTTTTTT; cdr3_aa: CASSLEGTVNEKLFF
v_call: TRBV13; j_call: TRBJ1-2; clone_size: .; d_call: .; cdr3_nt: TGTGCCAGCAGCTCCCTGGGACACCATGGCTACACCTTC; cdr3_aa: CASSSLGHHGYTF
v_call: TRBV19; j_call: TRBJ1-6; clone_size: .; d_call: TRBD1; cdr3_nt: TGTGCCAGTAACTCGGACAGGGGTCGCTCACCCCTCCACTTT; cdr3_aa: CASNSDRGRSPLHF